This T cell receptor (beta chain) came from a study of siplizumab effects on memory and regulatory T cells. The study, taken as a whole, reports: Assignment of a naive or memory phenotype failed for roughly 75-97% of the proliferating CD4+ or CD8+ clones.

CDR3 length: 13 amino acids. Trimming took 3 bases from V and 7 from J; bases not matched to a gene: 3. As regards this clone: Its specificity is unknown.

Roughly 99,000 TCR templates were assayed per sample. Repertoires were generated with immunoSEQ multiplex PCR, while TCRdb's copy carries only in-frame clones and drops some. Here the sample spans roughly 92,000 clones, approximately 95% being singletons. The receptor was isolated from a human donor in good health. Source material: non-Treg CD4+ T cells sorted from blood. The chain combines TRBV5-3 with TRBJ1-5; TRBD1 aligns across 8 bases. TRBV5-3 belongs to the ORF category, with a function that is uncertain. CDR3 sequence reads: CARSSQGVQPQHF. CDR3 nucleotides: TGTGCCAGAAGCTCACAGGGGGTCCAGCCCCAGCATTTT.